One sample yielded the 19 T cell receptor beta chains listed below, sequenced in a study of CD8 T cells in Susac syndrome (dated by TCRdb to between 2018 and 2020). Preparation of the library involved the immunoSEQ multiplex PCR assay. RNA was extracted using the RNeasy kit, and about 0.45 to 1 microgram was reverse transcribed with random hexamers. In-frame beta chains were kept once TCRdb had trimmed the public reads at Q25 with fastp and called clones with MiXCR. All rows with the same CDR3 protein become a single entry with the most common DNA and genes. In this sample the table shows roughly 330,000 distinct CDR3 sequences, 92% of which occur a single time. The ten top clones hold 0.065% of the sample. The sequencing sample was made of CD4+ T cells from PBMCs. These receptors all come from a human donor with multiple sclerosis.

The chain uses TRBV3-1 and TRBJ1-3; no definite D call. Germline CDR1 is LGHDT and CDR2 is YNNKEL (reference sequence). Trimming shortened V by 0 bases and J by 4 bases, and 10 bases separated the two germline ends. The CDR3 sequence is 15 residues long. CDR3 amino acids: CASSQDALPGNTIYF. CDR3 sequence (DNA): TGTGCCAGCAGCCAAGATGCCCTACCCGGAAACACCATATATTTT.

This chain connects TRBV20-1 to TRBJ2-5; 9 bases are shared with TRBD2. CDR1 DFQATT and CDR2 SNEGSKA come from the germline V gene (reference sequence). CDR3 size: 15 residues. The V gene end was trimmed by 3 bases and the J gene end by 4 bases; junction bases not matched to a gene: 9. The CDR3: CSASVSGSEIETQYF. CDR3 nucleotides: TGCAGTGCTAGTGTTAGCGGGAGTGAGATAGAGACCCAGTACTTC.

This sequence joins TRBV29-1 and TRBJ2-1; TRBD1 agrees at 8 bases. V shed 3 bases, J shed 1 base, and the junction held 2 bases outside the gene matches. Germline CDR1 reads SQVTM; CDR2 reads ANQGSEA. This CDR3 has 14 amino acids. The DNA of the CDR3 is TGCAGCGTTGACCGGGACAGGTCCTACAATGAGCAGTTCTTC. It specifies CSVDRDRSYNEQFF.

The V gene is TRBV5-1, the J gene TRBJ1-2; possibly TRBD1 for D (5 bases). Germline-derived CDR1 and CDR2 are SGHRS and YFSETQ. This CDR3 has 12 residues. V was cut by 7 bases and J by 3 bases, with 10 bases left in between. The CDR3 DNA sequence: TGCGCCAGCGGCGGGGACGACTATGGCTACACCTTC. Translation: CASGGDDYGYTF.

The V call is TRBV5-6, the J call TRBJ2-7; possible D gene TRBD2, 7 bases. V lost 5 bases and J 7 bases, leaving 19 bases between the germline ends. The CDR3 is 14 residues long. Germline V gene data show CDR1 as SGHDT and CDR2 as YYEEEE. CDR3 protein: CASRFGGRASEQYF. The DNA for the CDR3 is TGTGCCAGCAGATTCGGGGGGCGAGCGAGTGAGCAGTACTTC.

The sample holds one count of this clonotype. The chain links TRBV6-2 or TRBV6-3 to TRBJ2-1; D not certain. Germline CDR1 reads MNHEY; CDR2 reads SVGEGT. Trimming cost V 7 bases and J 1 base, with 11 bases left between them. The CDR3 runs to 14 residues. The CDR3: CASIPGLSYNEQFF. The CDR3 DNA reads TGTGCCAGCATCCCCGGGCTTTCCTACAATGAGCAGTTCTTC.

V and J are TRBV12-3 or TRBV12-4 and TRBJ1-5, with D possibly being TRBD1 (6 bases). Trimming pared 2 bases from V and 11 bases from J, leaving 16 bases between. The CDR3 spans 14 residues. The CDR3 DNA follows: TGTGCCAGCAGTTTAAGGGGGACCCCAGTGGCCCAGCATTTT. It specifies CASSLRGTPVAQHF.

The chain employs TRBV7-2 and TRBJ1-5; no clear D gene. V lost 2 bases, J lost 5 bases, and 7 bases lay in between. This CDR3 is 13 amino acids long. Germline CDR1 is SGHTA and CDR2 is FQGNSA. The CDR3 DNA sequence: TGTGCCAGCAGCTTACCCGGGGATCAGCCCCAGCATTTT. Protein: CASSLPGDQPQHF.

J is TRBJ1-4 and V is TRBV5-4; D gene ambiguous. The CDR3 sequence is 13 residues long. Trimming pared 5 bases from V and 8 bases from J, leaving 13 bases between. Germline CDR1 is SGHNT and CDR2 is YYREEE (reference sequence). The DNA for the CDR3 is TGTGCCAGCAGTCTCACGGTAGACGAAAAACTGTTTTTT. This codes for CASSLTVDEKLFF.

This chain connects TRBV6-5 to TRBJ2-1; D uncertain. Trimming took 0 bases from V and 7 from J, leaving 10 bases between them. The CDR3 length is 14 residues. CDR1 is MNHEY, CDR2 SVGAGI, per germline. DNA of the CDR3: TGTGCCAGCAGTTACTCGATGTGGCGGAATGAGCAGTTCTTC. Its translation: CASSYSMWRNEQFF.

V is TRBV5-1 and J is TRBJ1-2; D not certain. The CDR3 extends over 13 amino acids. Trimming shortened V by 4 bases and J by 4 bases, and 11 bases separated the two germline ends. Germline V gene sequence: CDR1 SGHRS, CDR2 YFSETQ. The CDR3 loop is CASSPAGLYGYTF. CDR3 DNA: TGCGCCAGCAGCCCCGCAGGACTCTATGGCTACACCTTC. Based on the CDR3 plus reference TRBV5-1 and TRBJ1-2, the full variable domain is KAGVTQTPRYLIKTRGQQVTLSCSPISGHRSVSWYQQTPGQGLQFLFEYFSETQRNKGNFPGRFSGRQFSNSRSEMNVSTLELGDSALYLCASSPAGLYGYTFGSGTRLTVV.

This clonotype was observed a single time. The chain recombines TRBV3-1 with TRBJ1-6; D may be TRBD1 (5 bases). V was clipped by 0 bases and J by 10 bases, with 19 bases between them. The CDR3 loop spans 17 amino acids. Germline V gives CDR1 LGHDT, CDR2 YNNKEL (reference sequence). The CDR3: CASSQDLGVPGGSPLHF. The DNA of the CDR3 is TGTGCCAGCAGCCAAGATTTGGGGGTGCCCGGTGGATCACCCCTCCACTTT.

The chain combines TRBV19 with TRBJ1-5, with TRBD1 matching over 8 bases. The CDR3 is 15 residues long. Germline CDR1 and CDR2: LNHDA and SQIVND (reference sequence). The V segment lost 4 bases and the J segment 7 bases; nucleotides outside the gene matches: 9. This chain's CDR3 is CASSRWTGRYQPQHF. As DNA, the CDR3 is TGTGCCAGTAGTAGATGGACAGGGAGATACCAGCCCCAGCATTTT.

The rearrangement uses TRBV12-3 or TRBV12-4 and TRBJ1-5; D remains ambiguous. V shed 2 bases and J shed 6 bases, with 8 bases lying between them. The CDR3 runs 13 residues. The CDR3 loop reads CASSLYGSQPQHF. For the CDR3, the DNA is TGTGCCAGCAGTTTATACGGTTCTCAGCCCCAGCATTTT.

The chain couples TRBV7-8 to TRBJ1-2; D not certain. Germline V CDR1 and CDR2: SGHVS, FQNEAQ. CDR3 length: 15 amino acids. V lost 5 bases, J lost 5 bases, and 18 bases lay in between. The CDR3 is CASSPRVGANYGYTF. The CDR3 region has the DNA TGTGCCAGCAGCCCCCGGGTGGGAGCCAATTATGGCTACACCTTC.

This clonotype has a handful of counts. This sequence joins TRBV5-4 and TRBJ2-7; 13 bases map to TRBD2. The V segment lost 9 bases and the J segment 7 bases; nucleotides outside the gene matches: 13. CDR1 SGHNT and CDR2 YYREEE come from the germline V gene (reference sequence). The CDR3 consists of 15 residues. This CDR3 is CATKTSGRISGEQYF. The CDR3 DNA is TGTGCCACCAAGACTAGCGGGAGGATCTCGGGGGAGCAGTACTTC.

The chain employs TRBV5-6 and TRBJ2-3; TRBD2 matches 10 bases. The CDR3 is made up of 17 amino acids. Looked up from germline, CDR1 is SGHDT and CDR2 is YYEEEE. The ends lost 3 bases at V and 5 bases at J; junction bases unmatched: 12. In DNA, the CDR3 is TGTGCCAGCAGCTACCAACTAGCGGGGCCGACGGAAGATACGCAGTATTTT. Encoded protein: CASSYQLAGPTEDTQYF.

The chain carries TRBV7-9 and TRBJ1-1; D call uncertain. The V end was cut by 3 bases, the J end by 7 bases, with 12 bases between. This CDR3 contains 13 residues. Germline CDR1 is SEHNR and CDR2 is FQNEAQ (reference sequence). The CDR3 DNA reads as TGTGCCAGCAGCTTTAACAGTATCCTTGAAGCTTTCTTT. Protein: CASSFNSILEAFF.

This clonotype was found once. At one end the junction does not follow the germline gene, possibly because of a read error. This rearrangement joins TRBV6-5 to TRBJ1-1, with TRBD1 matching over 8 bases. Germline V lookup: CDR1 MNHEY, CDR2 SVGAGI. This CDR3 comprises 14 residues. The CDR3 spells CAISLFRGRTEAFF. As DNA, the CDR3 is TGTGCCATCAGTCTCTTCAGGGGGCGGACTGAAGCTTTCTTT.